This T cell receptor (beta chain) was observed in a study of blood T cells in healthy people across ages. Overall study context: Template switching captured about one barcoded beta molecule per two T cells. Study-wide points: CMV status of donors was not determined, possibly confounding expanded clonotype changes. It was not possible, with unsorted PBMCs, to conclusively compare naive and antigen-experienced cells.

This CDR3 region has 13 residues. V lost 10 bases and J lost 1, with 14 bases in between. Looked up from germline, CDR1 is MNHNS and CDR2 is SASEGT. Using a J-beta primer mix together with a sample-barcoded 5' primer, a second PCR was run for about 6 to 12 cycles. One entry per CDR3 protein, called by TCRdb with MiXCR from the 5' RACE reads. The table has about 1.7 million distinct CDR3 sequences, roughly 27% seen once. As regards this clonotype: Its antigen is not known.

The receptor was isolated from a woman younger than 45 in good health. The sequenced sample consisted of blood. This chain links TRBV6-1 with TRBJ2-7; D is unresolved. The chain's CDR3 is CATIQGGSYEQYF. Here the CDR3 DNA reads TGTGCCACCATTCAAGGTGGTTCCTACGAGCAGTACTTC.